These 21 T cell receptor beta chains share one sample of origin, sequenced in a study of OX40 agonist ivuxolimab in advanced cancers. Method: immunoSEQ multiplex PCR; TCRdb's copy keeps in-frame clones and lacks some. Counted here are about 36,000 clones, roughly three quarters occurring once; the ten biggest clones make up about 20%. Sample: CD4+ or CD8+ T cells sorted from blood, taken in a trial of the OX40 agonist ivuxolimab. The receptors originated from an adult with an advanced solid tumor such as melanoma, head and neck, liver or kidney cancer.

The genes are TRBV14 and TRBJ1-1, with unresolved D. This CDR3 is built from 13 residues. Germline V gene lookup returns CDR1 SGHDN and CDR2 FVKESK. The V gene lost 1 base and the J gene lost 4 bases, with 7 bases spanning the gap. The chain's CDR3 is CASSQGVATEAFF. The CDR3 nucleotides are TGTGCCAGCAGCCAAGGCGTGGCCACTGAAGCTTTCTTT.

CDR3 sequence reads: CASSFGQLTYEQYF. Here the CDR3 DNA reads TGTGCCAGCAGCTTCGGACAGCTAACCTACGAGCAGTACTTC. The genes are TRBV7-2 and TRBJ2-7; D may be TRBD1 (6 bases). This CDR3 region has 14 residues. Trimming took 3 bases from V and 2 from J, leaving 11 bases between them. Germline V gene data show CDR1 as SGHTA and CDR2 as FQGNSA.

V gene TRBV5-8 combines with J gene TRBJ2-3; a weak D match, TRBD1 (6 bases). The CDR3 sequence is 15 residues long. Per the germline V gene, CDR1 is SGHTS and CDR2 is YDEGEE. Between the trimmed V and J ends, which lost 4 bases and 0 bases, there was a span of 12 bases. CDR3: CASSPRQASTDTQYF. The CDR3 DNA sequence: TGTGCCAGCAGCCCTAGACAGGCGAGCACAGATACGCAGTATTTT.

The chain recombines TRBV7-3 with TRBJ2-1; TRBD2 agrees at 10 bases. J gave up 5 bases and V 5 bases, and 9 bases lay outside the gene matches. The germline CDR1 and CDR2 sequences are SGHTA and FQGTGA. This CDR3 has 16 amino acids. CDR3 sequence reads: CASSPKVAGGNNEQFF. The CDR3 region has the DNA TGTGCCAGCAGCCCCAAAGTAGCGGGAGGTAACAATGAGCAGTTCTTC.

The rearrangement links TRBV15 to TRBJ1-1; TRBD1 aligns across 7 bases. After removal of 2 bases from V and 5 bases from J, the junction contained 8 bases not matched to a gene. Germline CDR1 and CDR2: LNHNV and YYDKDF (reference sequence). The CDR3 extends over 15 amino acids. The DNA of the CDR3 is TGTGCCACCAGCAGACCGCGACAGGGAGGGACTGAAGCTTTCTTT. It specifies CATSRPRQGGTEAFF.

This chain uses TRBV18 with TRBJ1-1; 7 bases line up with TRBD1. This CDR3 spans 14 amino acids. J gave up 4 bases and V 2 bases, and 4 bases lay outside the gene matches. From germline, CDR1 is KGHSH and CDR2 LQKENI. The CDR3 loop reads CASSPDQGGTEAFF. CDR3 DNA: TGTGCCAGCTCACCAGATCAGGGGGGCACTGAAGCTTTCTTT.

This chain connects TRBV19 to TRBJ1-2; the D is unclear. The germline CDR1 and CDR2 sequences are LNHDA and SQIVND (reference sequence). The CDR3 consists of 13 residues. The germline V and J ends were trimmed by 10 bases and 0 bases, with 12 bases remaining between them. Here the CDR3 reads CATGRGANYGYTF. The CDR3 nucleotides are TGTGCCACCGGACGTGGGGCTAACTATGGCTACACCTTC.

The chain joins TRBV5-4 to TRBJ2-3, with a weak D call TRBD2 (5 bases). In germline, CDR1 is SGHNT, CDR2 YYREEE (reference sequence). Trimming pared 3 bases from V and 1 base from J, leaving 12 bases between. The CDR3 consists of 15 residues. The CDR3 nucleotides are TGTGCCAGCAGCTACGAGGGAGAGGGCACAGATACGCAGTATTTT. Translation: CASSYEGEGTDTQYF. Full variable domain (missing parts from reference TRBV5-4 and TRBJ2-3): ETGVTQSPTHLIKTRGQQVTLRCSSQSGHNTVSWYQQALGQGPQFIFQYYREEENGRGNFPPRFSGLQFPNYSSELNVNALELDDSALYLCASSYEGEGTDTQYFGPGTRLTVL.

A few counts support this clone. V and J are TRBV5-1 and TRBJ1-1, with 8 nucleotides matching TRBD1. Germline V lookup: CDR1 SGHRS, CDR2 YFSETQ. The CDR3 runs to 15 residues. V dropped 0 bases and J dropped 5; count of bases not matched to a gene: 6. For the CDR3, the DNA is TGCGCCAGCAGCTTGGGACAGGGGTCGAGAACTGAAGCTTTCTTT. Its translation is CASSLGQGSRTEAFF.

V and J are TRBV30 and TRBJ1-1, with D unresolved. V was shortened by 2 bases and J by 0 bases, with 10 bases between the two germline ends. CDR1 and CDR2 (germline): GTSNPN, SVGIG (reference sequence). CDR3 length equals 14 residues. This chain's CDR3 is CAWSSQSVNTEAFF. DNA for the CDR3: TGTGCCTGGAGTTCCCAATCAGTGAACACTGAAGCTTTCTTT.

The chain couples TRBV10-2 to TRBJ2-7, with TRBD2 identical over 8 bases. Germline V lookup: CDR1 WSHSY, CDR2 SAAADI. The CDR3 extends over 14 amino acids. The J segment lost 4 bases and the V segment lost 4 bases, leaving 6 bases of the junction unmatched. The DNA of the CDR3 is TGCGCCAGCAGTGCGGTGGCTAGCGGGTACGAGCAGTACTTC. It translates to CASSAVASGYEQYF.

The V gene is TRBV4-1, the J gene TRBJ2-1, with 7 bases matching TRBD1. V lost 3 bases to trimming and J lost 6 bases; unmatched junction nucleotides: 11. CDR3 length: 16 amino acids. CDR1 is MGHRA, CDR2 YSYEKL, per germline. CDR3 sequence: CASSQIPGQPRNEQFF. Written as DNA, the CDR3 is TGCGCCAGCAGCCAGATACCGGGACAGCCCCGCAATGAGCAGTTCTTC.

This rearrangement joins TRBV27 to TRBJ2-1, with D perhaps matching TRBD1 or TRBD2 (5 bases each). V lost 5 bases to trimming and J lost 8 bases, with 16 bases between them. This CDR3 spans 14 amino acids. Germline CDR1 reads MNHEY; CDR2 reads SMNVEV (reference sequence). CDR3 loop: CASSPRGLLHEQFF. CDR3 bases: TGTGCCAGCAGTCCCCGGGGCCTCCTCCATGAGCAGTTCTTC.

This chain joins TRBV7-2 and TRBJ2-3; D ambiguous. V gave up 5 bases and J gave up 2 bases, with 14 bases separating them. CDR1 is SGHTA, CDR2 FQGNSA, per germline. CDR3 length: 15 amino acids. Here the CDR3 DNA reads TGTGCCAGCAGCCGAATGCACGGACCCACAGATACGCAGTATTTT. Encoded protein: CASSRMHGPTDTQYF.

This clone is medium-sized within its sample. The chain has TRBV7-2 and TRBJ2-5; 8 nucleotides align to TRBD2. This CDR3 is built from 15 residues. Germline trimming cut 3 bases from V and 5 bases from J; bases unmatched to any gene: 8. In germline, CDR1 is SGHTA, CDR2 FQGNSA. The CDR3 nucleotides read TGTGCCAGCAGCTTCACCCAGCGGGAGTGGGAGACCCAGTACTTC. Amino acid sequence: CASSFTQREWETQYF. The full variable domain, rest sourced from reference TRBV7-2 and TRBJ2-5, is GAGVSQSPSNKVTEKGKDVELRCDPISGHTALYWYRQSLGQGLEFLIYFQGNSAPDKSGLPSDRFSAERTGGSVSTLTIQRTQQEDSAVYLCASSFTQREWETQYFGPGTRLLVL.

This sequence joins TRBV5-1 and TRBJ2-5; D may be TRBD1 (6 bases). Trimming cost V 0 bases and J 1 base, with 10 bases left between them. Per germline, CDR1 SGHRS and CDR2 YFSETQ. The CDR3 has 15 amino acids. DNA for the CDR3: TGCGCCAGCAGCTTGGCAGGGGTCATCCAAGAGACCCAGTACTTC. Translating it yields CASSLAGVIQETQYF.

This clone has more than one count but fewer than ten. The rearrangement uses TRBV6-5 and TRBJ1-6; possibly TRBD1 for D (5 bases). The germline gives CDR1 MNHEY, CDR2 SVGAGI. The CDR3 is 16 residues long. V lost 0 bases, J lost 7 bases, and 13 bases lay in between. The CDR3 reads CASSYSYGTANSPLHF. For the CDR3, the DNA is TGTGCCAGCAGTTACTCATACGGGACTGCCAATTCACCCCTCCACTTT.

The chain has TRBV6-1 and TRBJ1-5; no reliable D call. CDR3 length equals 12 residues. Germline CDR1 reads MNHNS; CDR2 reads SASEGT. Trimming cost V 2 bases and J 4 bases, with 3 bases left between them. DNA of the CDR3: TGTGCCAGCAGTGAATTGAATCAGCCCCAGCATTTT. Protein product: CASSELNQPQHF.

A note on this clone: One end of the junction does not line up with germline, which may come from a read error. The gene calls are TRBV7-7 and TRBJ2-3; TRBD1 matches at 9 bases. Germline lookup yields CDR1 SSHAT and CDR2 FNYEAQ (reference sequence). There are 15 residues in the CDR3. The CDR3 DNA sequence: TGTGCTAGCAGCTTGGGGACAGGGAAACAAGATACGCAGTATTTT. It codes for CASSLGTGKQDTQYF.

In its sample, this clone ranks as large. The chain couples TRBV7-2 to TRBJ1-2; D remains unclear. The CDR3 consists of 14 residues. The V gene's germline CDR1 is SGHTA and CDR2 FQGNSA. Trimming stripped 1 base from V and 7 bases from J, with 13 bases between. The CDR3 protein is CASSLEVVLAGYTF. CDR3 DNA sequence: TGTGCCAGCAGCTTAGAGGTGGTATTGGCTGGCTACACCTTC.

This clone has a single count. The CDR3 DNA follows: TGTGCCAGCAAGGAGGACGGGAGGAGTGGCGGCTACACCTTC. Protein sequence: CASKEDGRSGGYTF. This chain links TRBV6-1 with TRBJ1-2; D is undetermined. This CDR3 is 14 amino acids long. V was trimmed by 7 bases and J by 8 bases, leaving 20 bases between them. CDR1 and CDR2 from the germline V gene are MNHNS and SASEGT.